Described below is a single T cell receptor beta chain sequence and its context. The antigen is unknown. Germline CDR1 SGHAT, CDR2 FQNNGV. This CDR3 is 14 amino acids long. Trimming at V came to 5 bases and at J to 8 bases, leaving 8 bases not matched to a gene. Attachment of unique molecular identifiers to individual cDNA molecules was performed. TCRdb re-analysed the 5' RACE reads in MiXCR, keeping a single row per CDR3 protein. The sample carries tens of thousands of distinct CDR3 sequences, more than 13% recorded once. These data belong to a study of early T cells in non-severe SARS-CoV-2 infection. Study details: Sequencing of unsorted whole blood was done on bulk RNA, leaving chains unpaired. General study results and limits: VDJdb-based matching was biased toward anti-spike CD8 responses and missed private and CD4 specificities.

The origin of this receptor is an adult who was a healthcare worker with PCR-confirmed SARS-CoV-2 infection or an uninfected control (not recorded which). The chain uses TRBV11-2 and TRBJ2-1; 8 bases align to TRBD2. Sequences were obtained from whole blood. CDR3 residues: CASSRGTSTDEQFF. CDR3 bases: TGTGCCAGCAGCCGCGGGACTAGTACGGATGAGCAGTTCTTC.